The TCR beta chain described here comes from a study of blood T cell repertoires in COVID-19. Study overall: Samples came from the United States, Italy and Spain, spanning acute and convalescent COVID-19.

V was cut by 8 bases and J by 0 bases, with 11 bases left in between. The CDR3 has 14 residues. The V gene's germline CDR1 is MNHEY and CDR2 SMNVEV (reference sequence). Source study methods: The assay estimated nucleated cells by amplifying reference gene primers. The table came from immunoSEQ multiplex PCR; TCRdb's copy has only in-frame clones and leaves some out. Clone size and the V and J calls come from that table; the DNA yielded D and trimming. The top ten clones hold under 1.5% of a sample with roughly 70,000 clones, around 89% of them seen once. The sample was peripheral blood. The chain recombines TRBV27 with TRBJ1-3; D possibly corresponds to TRBD1 (6 bases). The receptor's source is a human donor in a cohort sampled during active COVID-19. The CDR3 coding sequence is TGTGCCAGCGGAACCAGGGGCTCTGGAAACACCATATATTTT. This encodes CASGTRGSGNTIYF.